The 18 T cell receptor beta chains listed next were all sequenced from one sample in a study of T-cell memory formation after mild COVID-19. TCRdb recomputed calls from the 5' RACE reads with MiXCR, one row per CDR3 protein. Of around 130,000 distinct CDR3 sequences in the sample, less than 6.5% were seen once. The specimen was PBMCs or a T cell subset sorted from them (not recorded which). The receptor source for this set is an adult woman who had mild COVID-19 (a few samples of this study predate the infection). Cell type and time point are not known.

Ten or more counts support this clonotype. J is TRBJ2-7 and V is TRBV12-3 or TRBV12-4, with D unresolved. V lost 7 bases, J lost 6 bases, and 7 bases lay in between. The CDR3 is 10 residues long. In DNA form, the CDR3 reads TGTGCCAGCACCCTACCCGAGCAGTACTTC. Protein: CASTLPEQYF.

This clonotype was seen at least ten times. The rearrangement uses TRBV7-9 and TRBJ2-1, with D unclear. The germline CDR1 and CDR2 sequences are SEHNR and FQNEAQ (reference sequence). V lost 3 bases, J lost 10 bases, and 10 bases lay in between. CDR3 size: 12 residues. CDR3 in DNA: TGTGCCAGCAGCTTGACTGGACGGGAGCAGTTCTTC. Protein sequence: CASSLTGREQFF.

This clonotype was detected many times. This chain connects TRBV5-1 to TRBJ2-1; TRBD2 might be the D (5 bases). From germline, CDR1 is SGHRS and CDR2 YFSETQ. Trimming took 1 base from V and 4 from J, leaving 9 bases between them. CDR3 length: 14 residues. CDR3 loop: CASSLSDYYNEQFF. DNA for the CDR3: TGCGCCAGCAGCTTGTCCGACTATTACAATGAGCAGTTCTTC.

This clonotype was recorded a few times. The V and J genes are TRBV7-3 and TRBJ2-5, with D possibly called TRBD1 or TRBD2 (6 bases each). Between the trimmed V and J ends, which lost 5 bases and 1 base, there was a span of 20 bases. CDR3 length equals 17 residues. The germline V gene encodes CDR1 SGHTA and CDR2 FQGTGA. The CDR3 protein is CASSPTRGRVSQETQYF. The CDR3 DNA is TGTGCCAGCAGCCCCACCCGGGGGCGGGTTTCCCAAGAGACCCAGTACTTC.

This clonotype occurred a few times. This chain links TRBV10-3 with TRBJ2-5; TRBD2 is a possible D gene (6 bases). Deletions cut 8 bases from V and 0 bases from J, with 7 bases between. Germline V gene lookup returns CDR1 ENHRY and CDR2 SYGVKD. The CDR3 runs 12 residues. CDR3 residues: CAIGGNQETQYF. CDR3 nucleotide sequence: TGTGCCATCGGGGGGAACCAAGAGACCCAGTACTTC.

This clonotype was observed a few times. The CDR3 sequence is CASSPLQGGETQYF. CDR3 nucleotide sequence: TGTGCCAGCAGTCCCCTACAGGGGGGGGAGACCCAGTACTTC. The genes are TRBV7-2 and TRBJ2-5; tentatively, D is TRBD1 (8 bases). Trimming took off 6 bases at V and 5 bases at J, with 16 bases between the two ends. CDR3 length: 14 residues. CDR1 is SGHTA, CDR2 FQGNSA, per germline.

This clonotype was counted between two and nine times. V is TRBV7-9 and J is TRBJ2-5, with 9 positions matching TRBD2. The ends lost 5 bases at V and 0 bases at J; junction bases unmatched: 4. The CDR3 has 15 amino acids. CDR1 is SEHNR, CDR2 FQNEAQ, per germline (reference sequence). The CDR3 coding sequence is TGTGCCAGCAGCCTGACTAGCGGATACCAAGAGACCCAGTACTTC. Translation gives CASSLTSGYQETQYF.

This clonotype has just a few counts. The chain carries TRBV4-3 and TRBJ2-6; D possibly corresponds to TRBD2 (6 bases). V was clipped by 5 bases and J by 0 bases, with 17 bases between them. Germline CDR1 and CDR2: LGHNA and YSLEER. The CDR3 sequence is 18 residues long. The CDR3 protein is CASSTPKSGSSGANVLTF. Here the CDR3 DNA reads TGCGCCAGCAGCACACCGAAGTCCGGGAGCTCTGGGGCCAACGTCCTGACTTTC.

This clonotype was counted between two and nine times. The chain is built from TRBV7-8 and TRBJ2-2, with 12 bases matching TRBD2. The trim removed 0 bases at V and 2 bases at J, leaving 4 bases unmatched. This CDR3 contains 18 residues. Germline-derived CDR1 and CDR2 are SGHVS and FQNEAQ. DNA of the CDR3: TGTGCCAGCAGCTTAGCGCTAGCGGGGGGGTCTAACACCGGGGAGCTGTTTTTT. Translation: CASSLALAGGSNTGELFF.

The chain has TRBV7-9 and TRBJ1-4; D gene uncertain. Germline V gives CDR1 SEHNR, CDR2 FQNEAQ (reference sequence). The CDR3 sequence is 15 residues long. Trimming removed 3 bases at V and 1 base at J, with 9 bases between. CDR3 DNA sequence: TGTGCCAGCAGCTTTTCATTGGGAACTAATGAAAAACTGTTTTTT. Translated: CASSFSLGTNEKLFF.

V and J are TRBV30 and TRBJ1-5; the D gene is possibly TRBD1 (5 bases). The V and J ends lost 1 base and 1 base respectively, with 5 bases between them. CDR1 is GTSNPN and CDR2 is SVGIG in the germline V gene (reference sequence). CDR3 length: 13 amino acids. DNA for the CDR3: TGTGCCTGGAGTGGGGACAGCAATCAGCCCCAGCATTTT. This translates into CAWSGDSNQPQHF.

The chain recombines TRBV12-3 or TRBV12-4 with TRBJ2-7, with TRBD1 matching 7 bases. CDR3 length: 15 residues. The junction had 11 bases not matched to a gene; V was cut back by 6 bases and J by 3 bases. Here the CDR3 reads CASSFRGTDFYEQYF. The CDR3 DNA is TGTGCCAGCAGCTTCCGTGGGACAGACTTCTACGAGCAGTACTTC.

This clonotype was recorded at least ten times. The V gene is TRBV7-9, the J gene TRBJ1-6; TRBD1 might be the D (6 bases). The length of the CDR3 is 18 residues. Trimming left V 4 bases short and J 0 bases short, with 16 bases between. Per the germline V gene, CDR1 is SEHNR and CDR2 is FQNEAQ (reference sequence). The CDR3, as DNA: TGTGCCAGCAGCTCAAGACCGGGACACCTCTCCTATAATTCACCCCTCCACTTT. It is translated as CASSSRPGHLSYNSPLHF.

This clonotype was seen ten or more times. In DNA, the CDR3 is TGCAGCGTCAGGGAGGGTGAAAAACTGTTTTTT. As protein: CSVREGEKLFF. The chain combines TRBV29-1 with TRBJ1-4; maybe TRBD1 (5 bases). V was pared by 6 bases and J by 7 bases, with 9 bases between. CDR1 and CDR2 from the germline V gene are SQVTM and ANQGSEA. This CDR3 comprises 11 residues.

This clonotype came up a few times. J is TRBJ2-7 and V is TRBV5-1; 7 positions agree with TRBD1. Unmatched junction bases numbered 7, after V lost 4 bases and J lost 0 bases. Germline CDR1 is SGHRS and CDR2 is YFSETQ. There are 15 residues in the CDR3. The CDR3 nucleotides read TGCGCCAGCAGCAAGGACAGGTCGAGCTCCTACGAGCAGTACTTC. Translating it yields CASSKDRSSSYEQYF.

There are many counts of this clonotype. The chain is built from TRBV20-1 and TRBJ2-2, with 10 bases matching TRBD2. From germline, CDR1 is DFQATT and CDR2 SNEGSKA (reference sequence). Trimming cost V 0 bases and J 7 bases; bases outside gene matches: 8. The CDR3 is 16 amino acids. CDR3 residues: CSARDRSGRAHGELFF. CDR3 nucleotides: TGCAGTGCTAGAGATCGGAGCGGGAGGGCCCACGGGGAGCTGTTTTTT.

J is TRBJ2-7 and V is TRBV19, with D maybe TRBD2 (5 bases). Germline lookup yields CDR1 LNHDA and CDR2 SQIVND (reference sequence). Deletions cut 0 bases from V and 3 bases from J, with 6 bases between. The CDR3 runs 13 residues. The CDR3 DNA follows: TGTGCCAGTAGTATAGATCGGGGCTACGAGCAGTACTTC. Its translation: CASSIDRGYEQYF.

The rearrangement links TRBV10-3 to TRBJ2-7; 10 nucleotides agree with TRBD1. V trimming: 6 bases; J trimming: 5 bases; junction bases outside the gene matches: 10. Germline CDR1 ENHRY, CDR2 SYGVKD. This CDR3 is 15 amino acids long. CDR3 nucleotide sequence: TGTGCCATCAGGAATCCGGGACAGGGGAGGAACGAGCAGTACTTC. Its translation: CAIRNPGQGRNEQYF.